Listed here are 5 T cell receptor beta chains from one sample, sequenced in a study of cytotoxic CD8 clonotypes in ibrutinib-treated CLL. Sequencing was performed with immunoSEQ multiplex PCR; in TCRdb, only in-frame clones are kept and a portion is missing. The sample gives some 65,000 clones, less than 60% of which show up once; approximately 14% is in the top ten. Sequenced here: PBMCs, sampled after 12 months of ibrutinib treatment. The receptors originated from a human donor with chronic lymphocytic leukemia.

The CDR3 protein is CSGSYRAGQFF. The DNA of the CDR3 is TGCAGCGGGTCGTACAGGGCCGGGCAGTTCTTC. This chain joins TRBV29-1 and TRBJ2-1; perhaps TRBD1 as D (6 bases). CDR3 length equals 11 residues. Germline-derived CDR1 and CDR2 are SQVTM and ANQGSEA. The V end lost 7 bases, the J end lost 12 bases, and 16 bases lay between the germline ends.

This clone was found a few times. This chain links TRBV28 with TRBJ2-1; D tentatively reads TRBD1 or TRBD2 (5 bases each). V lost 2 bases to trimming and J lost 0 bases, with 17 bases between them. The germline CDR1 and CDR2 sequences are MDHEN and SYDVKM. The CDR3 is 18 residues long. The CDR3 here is CASSLGAGAKSSYNEQFF. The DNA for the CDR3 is TGTGCCAGCAGTTTAGGGGCCGGGGCGAAGAGCTCCTACAATGAGCAGTTCTTC.

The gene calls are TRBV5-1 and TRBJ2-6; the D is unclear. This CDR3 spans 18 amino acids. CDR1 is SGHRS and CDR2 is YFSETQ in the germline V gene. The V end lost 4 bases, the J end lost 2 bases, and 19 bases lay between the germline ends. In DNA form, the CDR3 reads TGCGCCAGCAGCCTCGGCGAGCTGGGGATTCCTGGGGCCAACGTCCTGACTTTC. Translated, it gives CASSLGELGIPGANVLTF.

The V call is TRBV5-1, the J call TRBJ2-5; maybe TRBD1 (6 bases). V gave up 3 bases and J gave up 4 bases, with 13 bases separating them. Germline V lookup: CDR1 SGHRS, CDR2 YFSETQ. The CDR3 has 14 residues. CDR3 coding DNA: TGCGCCAGCAGCTCGTGGGGGCGCGGAGAGACCCAGTACTTC. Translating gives CASSSWGRGETQYF.

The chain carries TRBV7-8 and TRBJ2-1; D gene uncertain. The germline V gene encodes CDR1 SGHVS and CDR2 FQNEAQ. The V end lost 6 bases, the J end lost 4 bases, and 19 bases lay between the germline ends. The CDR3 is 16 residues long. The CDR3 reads CASSIGSRGLYNEQFF. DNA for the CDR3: TGTGCCAGCAGTATAGGGTCCCGCGGCCTATACAATGAGCAGTTCTTC.